These 17 T cell receptor beta chains were all obtained from the same sample, sequenced in a study of blood T cell repertoires in COVID-19. Here immunoSEQ multiplex PCR was the method, and the copy in TCRdb shows in-frame clones only, minus some. The profile shows about 52,000 clones, approximately 82% of them singletons. Sequences were obtained from peripheral blood. Every receptor here comes from a man aged 65 to 85 with active COVID-19.

The V call is TRBV29-1, the J call TRBJ1-1, with TRBD1 matching over 7 bases. Germline V gene data show CDR1 as SQVTM and CDR2 as ANQGSEA. This CDR3 spans 14 amino acids. V lost 2 bases, J lost 5 bases, and 8 bases stayed unmatched. In DNA, the CDR3 is TGCAGCGTTGAACCAACAGGGGCGGGGACTGAAGCTTTCTTT. Residues: CSVEPTGAGTEAFF.

The chain carries TRBV19 and TRBJ1-5, with D maybe TRBD1 (5 bases). In germline, CDR1 is LNHDA, CDR2 SQIVND (reference sequence). CDR3 length: 13 residues. V was cut by 5 bases and J by 3 bases, with 8 bases left in between. The CDR3 DNA sequence: TGTGCCAGTAGTGGAGGGGACAATCAGCCCCAGCATTTT. Protein: CASSGGDNQPQHF.

The sample holds one count of this clone. The chain uses TRBV5-1 and TRBJ2-3; 11 positions agree with TRBD2. Trimming cost V 3 bases and J 2 bases; bases outside gene matches: 8. The CDR3 contains 17 residues. Germline CDR1 reads SGHRS; CDR2 reads YFSETQ. The CDR3 coding sequence is TGCGCCAGCAGCTCCCATAGCGGGGGGGCCTTCACAGATACGCAGTATTTT. This translates into CASSSHSGGAFTDTQYF.

The chain carries TRBV18 and TRBJ1-6; tentatively, D is TRBD1 (6 bases). CDR1 is KGHSH, CDR2 LQKENI, per germline. This CDR3 has 16 residues. V was trimmed by 3 bases and J by 6 bases, leaving 15 bases between them. The CDR3 DNA follows: TGTGCCAGCTCACCCCGGACCGGACAGCTTAATTCACCCCTCCACTTT. Translating gives CASSPRTGQLNSPLHF.

This clone was counted a single time. The CDR3 coding sequence is TGTGCCATCAGTGGGTCCGGGTATAATTCACCCCTCCACTTT. This translates into CAISGSGYNSPLHF. The chain carries TRBV10-3 and TRBJ1-6; D remains unclear. This CDR3 has 14 residues. Germline values: CDR1 ENHRY, CDR2 SYGVKD. V was pared by 4 bases and J by 4 bases, with 8 bases between.

Judged by abundance, this clone is hyperexpanded. J is TRBJ2-2 and V is TRBV6-5, with D possibly being TRBD1 (6 bases). This CDR3 contains 14 residues. Per the germline V gene, CDR1 is MNHEY and CDR2 is SVGAGI. Trimming pared 6 bases from V and 9 bases from J, leaving 17 bases between. In nucleotides, the CDR3 is TGTGCCAGCAGCCCCGACCAGGGGAACCGGGAGCTGTTTTTT. It codes for CASSPDQGNRELFF.

The chain recombines TRBV12-3 or TRBV12-4 with TRBJ1-3, with D hard to call. Trimming pared 6 bases from V and 4 bases from J, leaving 10 bases between. This CDR3 is 13 amino acids long. DNA for the CDR3: TGTGCCAGCAGCATCGGCGGGGGAAACACCATATATTTT. Amino acids: CASSIGGGNTIYF.

In this sample, this clone turned up once. The chain employs TRBV5-6 and TRBJ2-6; the match to TRBD1 covers 11 bases. This CDR3 is built from 19 residues. J was trimmed by 0 bases and V by 1 base; bases with no gene match: 6. Germline loops: CDR1 SGHDT, CDR2 YYEEEE. CDR3 in amino acids: CASSLPWTGGVSGANVLTF. The CDR3, as DNA: TGTGCCAGCAGCTTGCCGTGGACAGGGGGCGTCTCTGGGGCCAACGTCCTGACTTTC.

The V and J genes are TRBV11-2 and TRBJ2-7; 8 bases are shared with TRBD1. The CDR3 is 14 residues long. Germline CDR1 reads SGHAT; CDR2 reads FQNNGV. Germline trimming cut 5 bases from V and 1 base from J; bases unmatched to any gene: 4. The CDR3 region is CASSATGGSYEQYF. CDR3 sequence (DNA): TGTGCCAGCAGCGCTACAGGGGGTTCCTACGAGCAGTACTTC.

This chain links TRBV4-1 with TRBJ1-5; D call uncertain. V gave up 5 bases and J gave up 1 base, with 6 bases separating them. Germline V lookup: CDR1 MGHRA, CDR2 YSYEKL. This CDR3 has 13 residues. The CDR3 loop is CASSGDSNQPQHF. CDR3 in DNA: TGCGCCAGCAGCGGAGACAGCAATCAGCCCCAGCATTTT.

In DNA form, the CDR3 reads TGCGCCAGCAGCTTGGGGGCGGGAGCAAGCAATCAGCCCCAGCATTTT. Encoded protein: CASSLGAGASNQPQHF. The J gene is TRBJ1-5, the V gene TRBV5-1; D call uncertain. Per germline, CDR1 SGHRS and CDR2 YFSETQ. This CDR3 region has 16 residues. The ends were cut back, 0 bases at V and 1 base at J, with 11 bases in the middle.

The chain uses TRBV20-1 and TRBJ1-5, with a weak D call TRBD1 (6 bases). The germline V and J ends were trimmed by 3 bases and 10 bases, with 19 bases remaining between them. The CDR3 spans 14 residues. The germline V gene encodes CDR1 DFQATT and CDR2 SNEGSKA (reference sequence). CDR3 DNA: TGCAGTGCTAGTGCCGGCGTTGGGGGCCTTCCCCAGCATTTT. Encoded protein: CSASAGVGGLPQHF.

V and J are TRBV10-1 and TRBJ1-5; TRBD1 matches at 11 bases. Unmatched junction bases numbered 1, after V lost 6 bases and J lost 0 bases. The CDR3 has 15 residues. CDR1 and CDR2 from the germline V gene are WNHNN and SYGVQD (reference sequence). The CDR3 coding sequence is TGCGCCAGCAGGGACAGGGGGCCTAGCAATCAGCCCCAGCATTTT. This sequence encodes CASRDRGPSNQPQHF.

V usage is TRBV18 and J usage is TRBJ2-7, with 8 bases lining up with TRBD1. Looked up from germline, CDR1 is KGHSH and CDR2 is LQKENI. V was pared by 3 bases and J by 3 bases, with 7 bases of the junction left unmatched. This CDR3 has 15 amino acids. The CDR3 reads CASSPDGQGFYEQYF. CDR3 DNA: TGTGCCAGCTCACCGGACGGACAGGGCTTCTACGAGCAGTACTTC. Combining the CDR3 with reference TRBV18 and TRBJ2-7 gives the whole variable domain NAGVMQNPRHLVRRRGQEARLRCSPMKGHSHVYWYRQLPEEGLKFMVYLQKENIIDESGMPKERFSAEFPKEGPSILRIQQVVRGDSAAYFCASSPDGQGFYEQYFGPGTRLTVT.

V and J are TRBV5-4 and TRBJ2-5; 9 nucleotides agree with TRBD2. Germline lookup yields CDR1 SGHNT and CDR2 YYREEE (reference sequence). The J segment lost 5 bases and the V segment lost 5 bases, leaving 10 bases of the junction unmatched. This CDR3 spans 15 amino acids. The CDR3 loop is CASSSAGTSMETQYF. CDR3 DNA: TGTGCCAGCAGTTCTGCCGGGACTAGCATGGAGACCCAGTACTTC.

The V and J genes are TRBV24-1 and TRBJ2-6, with D tentatively TRBD1 (6 bases). This CDR3 is built from 16 residues. Trimming removed 3 bases at V and 6 bases at J, with 14 bases between. CDR1 and CDR2 (germline): KGHDR, SFDVKD. Here the CDR3 DNA reads TGTGCCACCAGTGATCCGACAGGACCGGCGGCCAACGTCCTGACTTTC. Its translation: CATSDPTGPAANVLTF.

The rearrangement links TRBV7-9 to TRBJ1-5; D gene ambiguous. V was cut by 2 bases and J by 3 bases, with 8 bases left in between. Germline CDR1 reads SEHNR; CDR2 reads FQNEAQ (reference sequence). The CDR3 is 14 amino acids. Here the CDR3 DNA reads TGTGCCAGCAGCTTATCCAGTTCCAATCAGCCCCAGCATTTT. Translating it yields CASSLSSSNQPQHF. The whole variable domain, filled in from reference TRBV7-9 and TRBJ1-5, reads DTGVSQNPRHKITKRGQNVTFRCDPISEHNRLYWYRQTLGQGPEFLTYFQNEAQLEKSRLLSDRFSAERPKGSFSTLEIQRTEQGDSAMYLCASSLSSSNQPQHFGDGTRLSIL.